These 25 T cell receptor beta chains came from one sample sequenced in a study of OX40 agonist ivuxolimab in advanced cancers. Repertoires were generated with immunoSEQ multiplex PCR, while TCRdb's copy carries only in-frame clones and drops some. The sample records some 83,000 clones, approximately 88% being singletons. The specimen comprised CD4+ or CD8+ T cells sorted from blood, sampled in a trial of the OX40 agonist ivuxolimab. The receptors were sampled from an adult with an advanced solid tumor such as melanoma, head and neck, liver or kidney cancer.

This clone was seen many times. The J gene is TRBJ1-1, the V gene TRBV6-5; 7 nucleotides agree with TRBD1. This CDR3 region has 12 residues. With 5 bases clipped from V and 8 bases from J, the junction kept 5 bases outside the gene matches. Germline loops: CDR1 MNHEY, CDR2 SVGAGI. The DNA of the CDR3 is TGTGCCAGCAGTCTAGGGGGCGGGGAAGCTTTCTTT. This codes for CASSLGGGEAFF.

The J gene is TRBJ1-3, the V gene TRBV21-1. TRBV21-1 is labeled a pseudogene. The CDR3 is made up of 14 amino acids. The CDR3 coding sequence is TGTGCCAGCAGCAAAATGGGACGTGGAAACACCATATATTTT. Translation: CASSKMGRGNTIYF.

As DNA, the CDR3 is TGTGCCAGTAGGAGGGGACAAGGAAACACCATATATTTT. This gives the protein CASRRGQGNTIYF. The V and J genes are TRBV19 and TRBJ1-3; D might be TRBD1 (6 bases). This CDR3 region has 13 residues. From germline, CDR1 is LNHDA and CDR2 SQIVND (reference sequence). V lost 6 bases to trimming and J lost 4 bases, with 10 bases between them.

The genes are TRBV6-5 and TRBJ1-2, with a tentative D call TRBD1 (5 bases). CDR3 size: 12 residues. The germline V gene has CDR1 MNHEY and CDR2 SVGAGI. V lost 4 bases, J lost 7 bases, and 10 bases lay in between. DNA for the CDR3: TGTGCCAGCAGTTCTCGGGGCGGTGGCTACACCTTC. Protein sequence: CASSSRGGGYTF.

This clone was recorded once. The CDR3 region has the DNA TGTGCCAGCAAACGACAGGTTTCGGGGAGCACTGAAGCTTTCTTT. Its protein is CASKRQVSGSTEAFF. The chain carries TRBV6-5 and TRBJ1-1; tentatively, D is TRBD1 (6 bases). The CDR3 extends over 15 amino acids. Trimming stripped 7 bases from V and 4 bases from J, with 19 bases between. The germline gives CDR1 MNHEY, CDR2 SVGAGI.

The chain links TRBV7-3 to TRBJ1-1, with no clear D. Germline CDR1 reads SGHTA; CDR2 reads FQGTGA. The CDR3 is 15 amino acids. The V and J ends lost 2 bases and 0 bases respectively, with 10 bases between them. CDR3 coding DNA: TGTGCCAGCAGCTTACAGGTCGGTGTGAACACTGAAGCTTTCTTT. Encoded protein: CASSLQVGVNTEAFF.

This chain links TRBV7-3 with TRBJ2-3, with 10 bases that match TRBD1. Germline V gene data show CDR1 as SGHTA and CDR2 as FQGTGA. J gave up 4 bases and V 2 bases, and 3 bases lay outside the gene matches. The CDR3 loop spans 15 amino acids. The CDR3 coding sequence is TGTGCCAGCAGCTTACGGACAGGGGGACCAGATACGCAGTATTTT. It translates to CASSLRTGGPDTQYF.

The CDR3 DNA reads as TGTGCCTGGAGTCGGACACCTCGCTCCTACAATGAGCAGTTCTTC. This translates into CAWSRTPRSYNEQFF. The gene calls are TRBV30 and TRBJ2-1, with D maybe TRBD1 (5 bases). The CDR3 covers 15 residues. V dropped 2 bases and J dropped 0 bases, with 11 bases sitting between them. Germline V gene data show CDR1 as GTSNPN and CDR2 as SVGIG (reference sequence).

This chain connects TRBV5-4 to TRBJ2-1; 7 nucleotides agree with TRBD2. Unmatched junction bases numbered 14, after V lost 7 bases and J lost 7 bases. Germline V gene lookup returns CDR1 SGHNT and CDR2 YYREEE (reference sequence). There are 15 residues in the CDR3. CDR3 sequence (DNA): TGTGCCAGCCACTTACTAGGAGCGGGGTTAAATGAGCAGTTCTTC. This gives the protein CASHLLGAGLNEQFF.

The V call is TRBV5-1, the J call TRBJ1-1; weak D call: TRBD1 (5 bases). Germline CDR1 and CDR2: SGHRS and YFSETQ. This CDR3 region has 12 residues. V gave up 2 bases and J gave up 5 bases, with 7 bases separating them. The DNA of the CDR3 is TGCGCCAGCAGCTTAGAGGGGACTGAAGCTTTCTTT. Protein sequence: CASSLEGTEAFF.

Only a few counts were recorded for this clone. Additional DNA sequences in this sample encode the identical CDR3. This chain links TRBV27 with TRBJ1-5; no clear D. With 4 bases removed from V and 4 bases from J, the gap between germline ends came to 5 bases. Germline assignment: CDR1 MNHEY and CDR2 SMNVEV (reference sequence). The CDR3 contains 12 residues. CDR3 DNA: TGTGCCAGCAGTTCTATTAATCAGCCCCAGCATTTT. Its protein is CASSSINQPQHF.

The chain uses TRBV19 and TRBJ1-6, with TRBD1 matching 9 bases. Germline V gene lookup returns CDR1 LNHDA and CDR2 SQIVND (reference sequence). The CDR3 loop spans 14 amino acids. The trim removed 8 bases at V and 10 bases at J, leaving 9 bases unmatched. The CDR3 protein is CASQTGTGLSPLHF. The CDR3 nucleotides are TGTGCCAGTCAAACCGGGACAGGGTTGTCACCCCTCCACTTT.

J is TRBJ2-3 and V is TRBV5-1, with 10 bases fitting TRBD2. There are 16 residues in the CDR3. With 4 bases clipped from V and 4 bases from J, the junction kept 9 bases outside the gene matches. CDR1 and CDR2 from the germline V gene are SGHRS and YFSETQ. The CDR3 DNA is TGCGCCAGCAGCCCCAGCCTAGCGGGGGAGGCAGATACGCAGTATTTT. Translating gives CASSPSLAGEADTQYF.

The table lists this clone with a few counts. V is TRBV30 and J is TRBJ2-5; 10 bases are a match to TRBD2. The germline V gene encodes CDR1 GTSNPN and CDR2 SVGIG (reference sequence). There are 15 residues in the CDR3. The V and J ends lost 7 bases and 0 bases, in that order; junction bases with no gene match: 8. The CDR3 DNA reads as TGTGCCTCCAGACTAGCGGGCACCGACCAAGAGACCCAGTACTTC. Translating gives CASRLAGTDQETQYF.

The chain is built from TRBV15 and TRBJ1-4; 8 nucleotides line up with TRBD1. V lost 3 bases, J lost 10 bases, and 4 bases stayed unmatched. CDR3 length: 13 amino acids. The germline V gene encodes CDR1 LNHNV and CDR2 YYDKDF (reference sequence). The CDR3 spells CATSRADRGKLFF. In DNA form, the CDR3 reads TGTGCCACCAGCAGGGCCGACAGGGGAAAACTGTTTTTT.

V and J are TRBV7-8 and TRBJ1-5; D possibly corresponds to TRBD1 (6 bases). V was clipped by 2 bases and J by 6 bases, with 14 bases between them. CDR3 length equals 15 residues. Germline V CDR1 and CDR2: SGHVS, FQNEAQ. For the CDR3, the DNA is TGTGCCAGCAGCTTACAACAGGGACCAAGTCAGCCCCAGCATTTT. Protein: CASSLQQGPSQPQHF.

The chain carries TRBV7-2 and TRBJ1-3, with D hard to call. Germline assignment: CDR1 SGHTA and CDR2 FQGNSA. The V gene lost 5 bases and the J gene lost 4 bases, with 18 bases spanning the gap. The CDR3 consists of 16 residues. In nucleotides, the CDR3 is TGTGCCAGCAGCCCCCAGGCGGGTACCCAAGGAAACACCATATATTTT. Protein: CASSPQAGTQGNTIYF.

The sample holds one count of this clone. CDR3 bases: TGTGCCAGCAGCTCGACACCATCTATCGGCTACACCTTC. This encodes CASSSTPSIGYTF. The chain joins TRBV7-2 to TRBJ1-2, with unresolved D. Germline-derived CDR1 and CDR2 are SGHTA and FQGNSA. Trimming shortened V by 4 bases and J by 8 bases, and 14 bases separated the two germline ends. The CDR3 is 13 residues long.

The genes are TRBV29-1 and TRBJ2-1; 16 nucleotides line up with TRBD2. Germline CDR1 is SQVTM and CDR2 is ANQGSEA. The CDR3 sequence is 17 residues long. V shed 2 bases, J shed 4 bases, and the junction held 5 bases outside the gene matches. DNA of the CDR3: TGCAGCGTTGAACCCCGGGGACTAGCGGGAGGGTACAATGAGCAGTTCTTC. As protein: CSVEPRGLAGGYNEQFF.

This sequence joins TRBV6-5 and TRBJ1-1; 8 bases fit TRBD1. V lost 0 bases to trimming and J lost 5 bases; unmatched junction nucleotides: 5. This CDR3 is 15 amino acids long. Germline CDR1 is MNHEY and CDR2 is SVGAGI. CDR3 in amino acids: CASSYSLTGGTEAFF. For the CDR3, the DNA is TGTGCCAGCAGTTACTCCCTAACAGGGGGAACTGAAGCTTTCTTT.

In this sample, this clone turned up a few times. The rearrangement joins TRBV5-1 to TRBJ1-1; D gene ambiguous. Germline values: CDR1 SGHRS, CDR2 YFSETQ. The V and J ends lost 4 bases and 4 bases respectively, with 14 bases between them. The CDR3 consists of 14 residues. The DNA for the CDR3 is TGCGCCAGCAGCCCGCTAAGTCGGGGCACTGAAGCTTTCTTT. Its translation: CASSPLSRGTEAFF.

The chain joins TRBV7-2 to TRBJ2-2; D not certain. The CDR3 is 15 residues long. Germline CDR1 SGHTA, CDR2 FQGNSA. The V end was cut by 6 bases, the J end by 6 bases, with 17 bases between. CDR3 DNA sequence: TGTGCCAGCAGTTATGCCCCTTCCCCCCCCGGGGAGCTGTTTTTT. Translating gives CASSYAPSPPGELFF.

V is TRBV6-1 and J is TRBJ1-5, with 9 bases matching TRBD1. The CDR3 length is 15 residues. V lost 6 bases, J lost 3 bases, and 6 bases stayed unmatched. CDR1 and CDR2 from the germline V gene are MNHNS and SASEGT. The CDR3 is CASRPGQGNNQPQHF. Here the CDR3 DNA reads TGTGCCAGCAGGCCGGGACAGGGAAACAATCAGCCCCAGCATTTT.

The V call is TRBV7-2, the J call TRBJ1-6; 9 positions match TRBD1. Germline CDR1 and CDR2: SGHTA and FQGNSA. This CDR3 comprises 15 residues. The V segment lost 5 bases and the J segment 10 bases; nucleotides outside the gene matches: 9. CDR3: CASSEVRDRDSPLHF. The CDR3, as DNA: TGTGCCAGCAGCGAAGTCCGGGACAGGGACTCACCCCTCCACTTT.

The chain combines TRBV14 with TRBJ2-2; 10 bases fit TRBD2. The CDR3 loop spans 15 amino acids. Germline loops: CDR1 SGHDN, CDR2 FVKESK. The V segment lost 5 bases and the J segment 5 bases; nucleotides outside the gene matches: 5. The CDR3 DNA reads TGTGCCAGCAGCTTCCTAGCGGGAGTGACCGGGGAGCTGTTTTTT. Residues: CASSFLAGVTGELFF.